The present entry profiles one TCR beta chain with its context. As yet, its antigen is unknown. The source of the sample is a study of cytomegalovirus exposure and HLA in healthy donors. The CDR3 totals 13 residues. Germline V CDR1 and CDR2: MNHNS, SASEGT. V was shortened by 6 bases and J by 2 bases, with 10 bases between the two germline ends. In the PCR, 60 Vbeta and 13 Jbeta primers were used. TCRdb's copy holds only in-frame clones and misses some; the assay was immunoSEQ multiplex PCR. The data show 200,000 to 250,000 clones, roughly 75% seen once. The study, taken as a whole, reports: Published work reported that the classifier diagnosed cytomegalovirus status with high specificity and sensitivity. Most of the CMV-associated TCR beta chains (in a later analysis) appeared to be HLA-restricted.

Input material: PBMCs. This TCR was recovered from a woman younger than 45 in good health and CMV-seronegative. The V gene is TRBV6-1, the J gene TRBJ1-2; D is uncertain. The CDR3, as DNA: TGTGCCAGCAGCGAAAGGAGGAACTATGGCTACACCTTC. Protein: CASSERRNYGYTF.